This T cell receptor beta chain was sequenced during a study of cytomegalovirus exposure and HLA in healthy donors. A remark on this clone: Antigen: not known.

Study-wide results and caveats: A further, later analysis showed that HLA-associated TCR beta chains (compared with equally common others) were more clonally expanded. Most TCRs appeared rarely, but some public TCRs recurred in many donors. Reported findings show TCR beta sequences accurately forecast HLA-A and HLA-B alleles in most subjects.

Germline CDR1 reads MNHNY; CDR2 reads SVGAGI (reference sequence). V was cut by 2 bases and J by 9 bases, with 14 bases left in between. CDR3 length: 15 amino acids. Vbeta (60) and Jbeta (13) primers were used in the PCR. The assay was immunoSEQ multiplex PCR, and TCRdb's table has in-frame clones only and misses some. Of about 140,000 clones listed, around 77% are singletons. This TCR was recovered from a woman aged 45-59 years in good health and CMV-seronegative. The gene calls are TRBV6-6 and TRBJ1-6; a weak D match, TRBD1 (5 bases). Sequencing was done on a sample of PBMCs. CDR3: CASSYGGRNVSPLHF. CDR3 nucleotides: TGTGCCAGCAGTTACGGGGGGAGAAACGTTTCACCCCTCCACTTT.